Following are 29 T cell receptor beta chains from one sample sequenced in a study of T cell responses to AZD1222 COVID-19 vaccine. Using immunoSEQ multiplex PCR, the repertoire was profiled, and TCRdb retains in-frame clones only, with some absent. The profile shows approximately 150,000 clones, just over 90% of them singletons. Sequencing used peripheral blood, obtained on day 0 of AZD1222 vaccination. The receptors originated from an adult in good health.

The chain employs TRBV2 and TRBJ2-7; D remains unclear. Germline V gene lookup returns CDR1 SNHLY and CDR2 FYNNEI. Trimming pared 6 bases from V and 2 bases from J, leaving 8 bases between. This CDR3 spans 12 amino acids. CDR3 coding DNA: TGTGCCAGCAGCCTTACTACCTACGAGCAGTACTTC. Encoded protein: CASSLTTYEQYF.

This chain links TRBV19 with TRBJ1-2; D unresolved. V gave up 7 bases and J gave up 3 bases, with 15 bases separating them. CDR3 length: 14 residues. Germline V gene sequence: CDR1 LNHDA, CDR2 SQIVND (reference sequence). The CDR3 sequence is CASIPRGRDYGYTF. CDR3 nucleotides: TGTGCCAGTATCCCACGCGGGCGGGACTATGGCTACACCTTC.

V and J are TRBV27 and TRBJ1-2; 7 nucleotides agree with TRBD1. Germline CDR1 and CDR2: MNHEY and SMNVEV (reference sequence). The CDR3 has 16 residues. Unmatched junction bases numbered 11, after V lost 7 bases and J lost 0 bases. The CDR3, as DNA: TGTGCCAGCAACCTCGCACAGGGGTCTACTAACTATGGCTACACCTTC. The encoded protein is CASNLAQGSTNYGYTF.

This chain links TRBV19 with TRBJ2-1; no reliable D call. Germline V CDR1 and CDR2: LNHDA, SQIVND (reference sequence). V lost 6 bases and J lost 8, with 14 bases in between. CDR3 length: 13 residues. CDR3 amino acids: CASSPPRWHEQFF. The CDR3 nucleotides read TGTGCCAGTAGCCCTCCCAGGTGGCATGAGCAGTTCTTC.

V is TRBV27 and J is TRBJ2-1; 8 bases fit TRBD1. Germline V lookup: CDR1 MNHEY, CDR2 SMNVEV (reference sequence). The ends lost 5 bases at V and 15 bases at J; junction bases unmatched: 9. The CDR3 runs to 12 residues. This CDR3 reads CASSPDRVLLFF. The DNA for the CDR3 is TGTGCCAGCAGTCCGGACAGGGTCCTGTTGTTCTTC.

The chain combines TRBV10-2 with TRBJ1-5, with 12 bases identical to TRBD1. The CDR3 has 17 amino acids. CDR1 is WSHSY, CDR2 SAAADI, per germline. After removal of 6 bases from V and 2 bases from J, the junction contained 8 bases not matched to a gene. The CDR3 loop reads CASRDRDRGRGNQPQHF. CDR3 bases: TGCGCCAGCAGGGACCGGGACAGGGGGCGGGGCAATCAGCCCCAGCATTTT.

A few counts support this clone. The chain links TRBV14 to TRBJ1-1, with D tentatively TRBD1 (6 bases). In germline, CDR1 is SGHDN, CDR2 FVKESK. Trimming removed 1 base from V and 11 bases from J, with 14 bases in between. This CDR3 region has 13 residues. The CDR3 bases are TGTGCCAGCAGCCAAGGGGGGGGCTCGGGCGCTTTCTTT. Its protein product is CASSQGGGSGAFF.

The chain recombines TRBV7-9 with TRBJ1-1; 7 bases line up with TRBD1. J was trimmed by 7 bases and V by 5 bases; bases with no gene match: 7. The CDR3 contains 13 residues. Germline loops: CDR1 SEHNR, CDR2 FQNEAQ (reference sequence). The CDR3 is CASSPGQWNEAFF. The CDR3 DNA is TGTGCCAGCAGCCCGGGACAGTGGAATGAAGCTTTCTTT.

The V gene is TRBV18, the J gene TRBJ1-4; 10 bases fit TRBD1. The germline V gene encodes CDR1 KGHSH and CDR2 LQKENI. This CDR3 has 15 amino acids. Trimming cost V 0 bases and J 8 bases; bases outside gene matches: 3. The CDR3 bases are TGTGCCAGCTCACCACCGACAGGGGGCGGCGAAAAACTGTTTTTT. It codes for CASSPPTGGGEKLFF.

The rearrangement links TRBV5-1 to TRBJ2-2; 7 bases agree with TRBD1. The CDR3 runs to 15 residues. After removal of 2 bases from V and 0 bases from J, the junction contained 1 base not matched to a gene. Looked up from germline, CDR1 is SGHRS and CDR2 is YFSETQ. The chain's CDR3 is CASSFGTANTGELFF. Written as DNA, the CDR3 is TGCGCCAGCAGCTTCGGGACAGCGAACACCGGGGAGCTGTTTTTT. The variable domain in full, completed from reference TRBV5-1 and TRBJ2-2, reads KAGVTQTPRYLIKTRGQQVTLSCSPISGHRSVSWYQQTPGQGLQFLFEYFSETQRNKGNFPGRFSGRQFSNSRSEMNVSTLELGDSALYLCASSFGTANTGELFFGEGSRLTVL.

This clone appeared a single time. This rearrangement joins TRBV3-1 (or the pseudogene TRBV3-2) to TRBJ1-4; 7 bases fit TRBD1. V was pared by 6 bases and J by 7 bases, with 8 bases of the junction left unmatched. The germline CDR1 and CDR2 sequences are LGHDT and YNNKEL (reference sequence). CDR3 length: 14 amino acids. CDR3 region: CASSKGQRSEKLFF. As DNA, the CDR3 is TGTGCCAGCAGTAAGGGACAGAGGAGTGAAAAACTGTTTTTT.

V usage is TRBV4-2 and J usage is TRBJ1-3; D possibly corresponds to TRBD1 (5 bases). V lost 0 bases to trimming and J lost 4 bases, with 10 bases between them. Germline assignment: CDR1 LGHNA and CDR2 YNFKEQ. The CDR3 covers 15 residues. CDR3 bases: TGTGCCAGCAGCCAAGAGCCAGGGACGGGAAACACCATATATTTT. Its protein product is CASSQEPGTGNTIYF.

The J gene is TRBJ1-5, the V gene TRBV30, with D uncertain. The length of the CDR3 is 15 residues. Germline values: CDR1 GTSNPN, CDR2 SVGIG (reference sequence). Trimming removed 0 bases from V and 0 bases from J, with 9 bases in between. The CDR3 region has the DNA TGTGCCTGGAGTGTTTGGGTTTATAGCAATCAGCCCCAGCATTTT. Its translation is CAWSVWVYSNQPQHF.

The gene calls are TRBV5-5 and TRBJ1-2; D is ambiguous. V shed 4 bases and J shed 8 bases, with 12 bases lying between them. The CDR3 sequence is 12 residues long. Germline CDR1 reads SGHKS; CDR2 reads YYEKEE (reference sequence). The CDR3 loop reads CASSGRTLGYTF. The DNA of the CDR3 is TGTGCCAGCAGCGGCCGGACGCTAGGCTACACCTTC.

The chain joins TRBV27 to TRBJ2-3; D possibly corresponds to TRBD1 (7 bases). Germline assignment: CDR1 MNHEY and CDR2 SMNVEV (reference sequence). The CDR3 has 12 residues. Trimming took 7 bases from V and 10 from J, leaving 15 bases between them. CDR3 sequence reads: CASTSGQRAQYF. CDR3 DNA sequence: TGTGCCAGCACCTCGGGACAGCGGGCGCAGTATTTT.

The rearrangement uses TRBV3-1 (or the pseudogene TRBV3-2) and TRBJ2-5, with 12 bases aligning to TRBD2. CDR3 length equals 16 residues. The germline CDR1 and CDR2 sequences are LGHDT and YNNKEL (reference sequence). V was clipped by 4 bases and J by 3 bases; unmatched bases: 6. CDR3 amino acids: CASSRGLAGGEETQYF. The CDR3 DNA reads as TGTGCCAGCAGCCGGGGACTAGCGGGTGGGGAAGAGACCCAGTACTTC.

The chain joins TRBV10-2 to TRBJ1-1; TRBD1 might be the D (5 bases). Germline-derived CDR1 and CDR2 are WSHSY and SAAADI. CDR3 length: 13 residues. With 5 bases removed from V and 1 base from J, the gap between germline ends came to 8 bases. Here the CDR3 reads CASSRQWNTEAFF. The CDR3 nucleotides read TGCGCCAGCAGTCGACAGTGGAACACTGAAGCTTTCTTT.

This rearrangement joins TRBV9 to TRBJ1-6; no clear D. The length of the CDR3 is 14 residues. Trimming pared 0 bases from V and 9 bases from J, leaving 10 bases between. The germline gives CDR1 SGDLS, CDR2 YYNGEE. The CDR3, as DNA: TGTGCCAGCAGCGTAGGGGTGGGTATTTCACCCCTCCACTTT. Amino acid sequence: CASSVGVGISPLHF.

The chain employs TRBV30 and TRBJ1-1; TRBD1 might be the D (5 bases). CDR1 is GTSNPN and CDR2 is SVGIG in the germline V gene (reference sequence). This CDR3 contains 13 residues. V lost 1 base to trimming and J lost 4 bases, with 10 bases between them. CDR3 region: CAWSARGRTEAFF. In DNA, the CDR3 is TGTGCCTGGAGTGCCCGGGGCCGCACTGAAGCTTTCTTT.

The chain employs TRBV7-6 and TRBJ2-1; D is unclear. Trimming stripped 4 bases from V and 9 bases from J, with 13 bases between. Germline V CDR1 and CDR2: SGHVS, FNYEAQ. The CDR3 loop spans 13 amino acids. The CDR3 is CASSSAYKGEQFF. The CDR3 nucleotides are TGTGCCAGCAGCTCAGCTTATAAGGGTGAGCAGTTCTTC. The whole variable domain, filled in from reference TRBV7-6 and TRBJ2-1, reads GAGVSQSPRYKVTKRGQDVALRCDPISGHVSLYWYRQALGQGPEFLTYFNYEAQQDKSGLPNDRFSAERPEGSISTLTIQRTEQRDSAMYRCASSSAYKGEQFFGPGTRLTVL.

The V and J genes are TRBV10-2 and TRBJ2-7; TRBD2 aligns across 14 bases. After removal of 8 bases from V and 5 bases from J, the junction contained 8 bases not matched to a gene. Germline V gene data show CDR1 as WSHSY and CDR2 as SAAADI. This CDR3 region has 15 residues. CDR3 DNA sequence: TGCGCCAGCCGGAGGGGACTAGCGGGAGACCACGAGCAGTACTTC. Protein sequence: CASRRGLAGDHEQYF.

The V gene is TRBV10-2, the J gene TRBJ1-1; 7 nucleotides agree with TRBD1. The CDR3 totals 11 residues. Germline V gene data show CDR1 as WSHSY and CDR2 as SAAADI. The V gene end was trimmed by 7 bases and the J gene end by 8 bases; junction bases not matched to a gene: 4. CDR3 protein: CASKGGQEAFF. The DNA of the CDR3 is TGCGCCAGCAAAGGGGGACAGGAAGCTTTCTTT.

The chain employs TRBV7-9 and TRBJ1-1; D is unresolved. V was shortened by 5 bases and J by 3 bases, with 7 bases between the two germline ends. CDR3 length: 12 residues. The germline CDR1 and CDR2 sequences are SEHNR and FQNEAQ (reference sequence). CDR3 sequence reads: CASSPRHTEAFF. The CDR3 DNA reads TGTGCCAGCAGCCCAAGGCACACTGAAGCTTTCTTT.

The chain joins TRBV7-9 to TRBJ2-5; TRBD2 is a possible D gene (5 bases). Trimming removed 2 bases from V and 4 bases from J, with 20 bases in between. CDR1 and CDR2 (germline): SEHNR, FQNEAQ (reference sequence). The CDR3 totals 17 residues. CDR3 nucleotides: TGTGCCAGCAGCTTATTTCAATCTAGCCGGCGAGTAGAGACCCAGTACTTC. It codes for CASSLFQSSRRVETQYF.

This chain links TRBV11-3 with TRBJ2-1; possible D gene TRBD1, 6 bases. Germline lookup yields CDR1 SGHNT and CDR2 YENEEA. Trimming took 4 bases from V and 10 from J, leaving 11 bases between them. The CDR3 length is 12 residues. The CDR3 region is CASSYRAGEQFF. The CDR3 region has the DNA TGTGCCAGCAGCTACAGGGCTGGGGAGCAGTTCTTC.

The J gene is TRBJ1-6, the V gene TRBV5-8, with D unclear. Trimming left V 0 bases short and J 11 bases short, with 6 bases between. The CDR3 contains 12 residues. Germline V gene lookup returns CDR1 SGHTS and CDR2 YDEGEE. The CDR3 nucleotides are TGTGCCAGCAGCTTGGGGGCTGCACCCCTCCACTTT. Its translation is CASSLGAAPLHF. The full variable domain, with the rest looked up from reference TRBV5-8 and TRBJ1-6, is EAGVTQSPTHLIKTRGQQATLRCSPISGHTSVYWYQQALGLGLQFLLWYDEGEERNRGNFPPRFSGRQFPNYSSELNVNALELEDSALYLCASSLGAAPLHFGNGTRLTVT.

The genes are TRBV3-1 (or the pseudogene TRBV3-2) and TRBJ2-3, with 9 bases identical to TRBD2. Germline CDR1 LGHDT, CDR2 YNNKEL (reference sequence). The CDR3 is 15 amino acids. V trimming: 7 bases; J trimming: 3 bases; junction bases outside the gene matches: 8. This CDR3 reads CASTLAGLGTDTQYF. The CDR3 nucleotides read TGTGCCAGCACCCTAGCGGGGTTGGGGACAGATACGCAGTATTTT.

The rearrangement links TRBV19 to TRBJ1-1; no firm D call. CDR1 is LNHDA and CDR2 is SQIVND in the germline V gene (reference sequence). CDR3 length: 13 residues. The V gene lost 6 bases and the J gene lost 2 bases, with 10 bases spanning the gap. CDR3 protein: CASSLTINTEAFF. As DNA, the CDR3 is TGTGCCAGTAGCTTGACTATCAACACTGAAGCTTTCTTT.

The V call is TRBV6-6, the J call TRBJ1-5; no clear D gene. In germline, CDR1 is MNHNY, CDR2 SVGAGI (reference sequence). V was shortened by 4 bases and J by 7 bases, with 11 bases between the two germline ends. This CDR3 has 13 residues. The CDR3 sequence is CASSSGGEQPQHF. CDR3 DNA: TGTGCCAGCAGTTCCGGAGGAGAGCAGCCCCAGCATTTT.